This record concerns one T cell receptor beta chain sequence. The antigen it recognizes is unknown. It has no much larger one-base neighbor in the sample; base qualities were not kept. The data are from a study of cytomegalovirus exposure and HLA in healthy donors (dated 2017 in TCRdb). Study-level background: An earlier analysis of more than 550 of the donors reported approximately 280 Gb of sequence data and 95 million to 130 million unique TCR beta sequences obtained from 150 million to 200 million T cells. High-throughput TCR immunosequencing, statistical association of individual TCRs with disease status, and machine learning were combined to predict cytomegalovirus infection status. Roughly five DR-DQ haplotypes were handled as single units for association and clustering because linkage in the cohort was strong. Across about 380 genotyped donors of the cohort, an average of roughly 230,000 unique TCR beta nucleotide sequences per donor were sequenced, and around 19% of those sequences were non-productive. HLA typing included class I and class II loci at four-digit resolution. The aim of the study was to test whether cataloging public T cell receptors could identify signatures of past pathogen exposure. All discovery cohort repertoires had been generated using a single sequencing platform. Genome-wide SNP genotypes for about 55% of the roughly 670 donors were used in a later genetic analysis, which treated that subset as a discovery cohort. An earlier analysis of 450 to 750 of the donors used high-throughput TCR beta sequencing to judge whether each TCR beta V gene segment behaved as functional or pseudogenic. Besides the first cohort of roughly 700 subjects, a separate validation cohort made up of roughly 130 different subjects was used. A later analysis re-examined previously published TCR beta repertoires from more than 650 donors and added high-resolution HLA genotyping to investigate patterns of TCR occurrence. Of the 350 to 450 genotyped donors, over 65% fell in the genetic ancestry cluster associated with self-reported Caucasian donors. The T cell repertoires of several hundred subjects were profiled by immunosequencing and related to cytomegalovirus serostatus. An early release covering approximately 600 HLA-typed donors comprised about 320 gigabases of sequencing data and about 90 million unique TCR sequences. Alongside the repertoire data, information on donor age, sex, ethnicity and CMV serostatus was compiled. The number of donors typed differed by locus, with 629-630 for A, B, C, DRB1 and DQB1, 522 for DQA1, 600 to 610 for DPA1, and over 400 for DPB1. The later analysis used no new phenotypic data to find candidate immune exposures, relying instead on TCR beta sequences and their occurrence across donors. What the work shows at the level of the full study, not this receptor alone: In a later analysis, the rate of TCR association differed among HLA loci, with DRB1 alleles having the most associated TCRs and HLA-C alleles having the fewest. Strong co-occurrence of HLA alleles, especially DR and DQ, made assigning TCR associations to individual alleles difficult. A further reported finding was that TCR beta sequences accurately predicted the HLA-A and HLA-B alleles for most subjects in the first cohort. Cytomegalovirus status was reported to be diagnosed by the classifier with high specificity and sensitivity in both the original and validation cohorts. Some IMGT-functional V segments, including TRBV6-2 and TRBV6-3, could not be told apart with the 87-base-pair reads, so those segments were excluded. In vitro tests confirmed that three of the cytomegalovirus-associated TCR beta chains recognize cytomegalovirus antigens. Most CMV-associated TCR beta chains appeared to be HLA-restricted in a later analysis, and the HLA associations seemed to be driven largely by CMV exposure. Because HLA typing was missing for some donors at each locus, association tests included only the typed subset. A later analysis associated 16,951 TCR beta sequences with specific HLA alleles at a false discovery rate of 0.05. The cohort was sequenced for TCR beta chains only, and without alpha or paired-chain data the features that could be detected were limited. Immune exposure information for the cohort was limited to CMV serostatus. A cluster of highly shared sequence variants was judged likely to represent a technical artifact of the sequencing pipeline. Most TCR sequences were seen in very few donors, while some public TCRs were found in many individuals. Linkage disequilibrium might explain the correlated functional status among segregating V segments, but an unknown experimental factor could not be ruled out. The earlier analysis of 587 of the donors excluded over 15 rarely observed V segments, including chromosome 9 orphons, because counts were too low. Several of the top co-occurrence clusters appeared to be linked to parvovirus B19, influenza, CMV and Epstein-Barr virus, according to a later analysis. A later genetic analysis associated a missense DCLRE1C variant with V-gene and J-gene trimming of TCR beta chains, and an independent cohort replicated the association. In a later genetic analysis, fewer N-insertions in productive TCRs were reported among donors in an Asian-associated ancestry cluster than the roughly 710-donor mean. Sequencing depth was assumed to be roughly uniform across donors in the presence/absence analyses, though that assumption may not hold. It was suggested by the authors that the approach could potentially be generalized to other disease states and immunological phenotypes. A total of 164 TCR beta chains were listed by the study as associated with cytomegalovirus. In an earlier analysis of 587 of the donors, most TCR beta V segments appeared in productive rearrangements about 87% or about 30% of the time, broadly matching IMGT annotations. In a later analysis, HLA-associated TCR beta chains were found to be more clonally expanded and to have lower generation probabilities than equally common non-associated chains.

The cohort comprised several hundred healthy bone marrow donors. At the time of sampling, every cohort member was nominally healthy, though immune exposures that went unrecorded were likely present. The donor was CMV seropositive and was included in the group of about 290 seropositive cohort members. Each donor provided a peripheral blood sample, and peripheral blood mononuclear cells were used for TCR beta sequencing. Genomic DNA extraction from the blood cell samples was performed with the Qiagen DNeasy Blood Extraction Kit. Libraries were constructed by the immunoSEQ multiplex PCR assay. A mixture of 60 forward primers for TCR Vbeta segments and 13 reverse primers for TCR Jbeta segments was used in the multiplex PCR. A multiplex PCR assay on genomic DNA amplified the CDR3 region of rearranged TCR beta genes. The Illumina HiSeq System was used to sequence the amplified TCR beta libraries as 87-base-pair reads. The paper's processing steps were these. A later analysis counted about 80 million unique TCR beta chains across the 550 to 750 repertoires, and about 10 million of these chains were shared by at least two donors. To remove PCR and sequencing errors, raw reads were error-corrected and collapsed into unique sequences using a nearest-neighbor algorithm that merged closely related sequences. V, D and J gene segments were assigned by aligning CDR3 sequences to IMGT reference sequences. Each retained sequence needed at least a six-nucleotide match to both a V gene segment and a J gene segment. Rearrangements were classified as productive when the CDR3 lacked stop codons and remained in frame with V and J, and all other rearrangements were classified as non-productive. Following IMGT convention, CDR3 was defined as the stretch from the second conserved V-encoded cysteine up to the conserved J-encoded phenylalanine. The earlier analysis of 587 of the donors excluded sequences that lacked an unambiguous match to a single V gene segment. An earlier analysis of about 590 of the donors classified V segments as functional when productive rearrangements were above 56.7% and as segregating when the standard deviation between donors was above 5%. A statistical classification framework was built to diagnose cytomegalovirus status from the catalog of TCR beta chain sequences. V and J gene assignment, in a later analysis, came from comparing TCR nucleotide sequences with IMGT/GENE-DB human TR gene sequences. A later analysis assigned CDR3 sequences and most-parsimonious VDJ recombination scenarios with the TCRdist pipeline. A later analysis defined each TCR beta chain by its CDR3 amino acid sequence plus V-gene family, and excluded reads lacking a unique V-gene family. As a way to deal with suspected cross-contamination and a sequencing artifact, a later analysis dropped 450 to 600 nucleotide sequences that were highly shared and had low generation probability. For each public chain, a later analysis derived a clonal expansion index from normalized ranks of inferred template counts within each repertoire. Generation probabilities in a later analysis came from a VDJ recombination model fitted to out-of-frame rearrangements, and those results were checked against IGoR. In a later analysis, TCR-TCR, TCR-HLA and TCR-CMV co-occurrence was scored with hypergeometric tests, and a repertoire-size bias correction was applied to TCR pairs. To estimate false discovery rates, a later analysis permuted the HLA or CMV assignments 20 times. In a later analysis, co-occurring TCRs were grouped using DBSCAN, with TCRdist sequence similarity added in when clustering inside HLA-allele-positive subsets. For co-occurrence clustering, repertoires with fewer than 30,000 or more than 120,000 public chains were excluded, along with four or five repertoires with anomalous nucleotide sharing. TCRdb took over this immuneACCESS table, retaining in-frame rearrangements with V and J assigned. Such tables are incomplete; in checked studies, under half of the missing clones stem from an unresolved V gene, and the remainder is unexplained. D and trimming come from the DNA, and the V and J calls and clone size come from that table. This sample comprises some 180,000 clones, around 83% of them detected only once. The ten largest clones take up around 1.6% of the sample.

Including cysteine and phenylalanine, the CDR3 has 14 amino acids. Of all the DNA, just the CDR3 is kept, 42 bases in frame from base 1. Germline trimming amounts to 4 bases on V and 5 bases on J, with 3 as the count of junction bases outside the gene matches. CDR1 and CDR2, looked up from the germline V gene, are SNHLY and FYNNEI. The source is a man aged 40-50 years in good health and CMV-seropositive. The V gene is TRBV2 and the J gene is TRBJ1-5, and TRBD1 aligns with 9 junction nucleotides. The sequenced sample consisted of PBMCs. The bases read TGTGCCAGCAGTGGAACAGGGGGCGATCAGCCCCAGCATTTT. Its protein reads: CASSGTGGDQPQHF.